The 24 T cell receptor beta chains given below trace back to one sample, sequenced in a study of beta chain features in type 1 diabetes. Overall study results and limits: Moderate yet significant TCRB CDR3 shortening was seen in Type 1 diabetes patients in all four CD4+ subsets.

No antigen has been assigned to these receptors. Expressed TCRB transcripts got sequenced, as all isolated RNA was reverse transcribed. Clones were sequenced by immunoSEQ multiplex PCR, and TCRdb holds only the in-frame ones, with some missing. The sample lists some 640,000 clones, around an eighth occurring once. The sequencing input was naive CD4+ T cells from blood. The source of these receptors is a man between 18 and 29 years old with type 1 diabetes.

The chain employs TRBV14 and TRBJ2-5; 9 bases map to TRBD2. The assigned J gene may be wrong: the sequence end matches TRBJ2-7 better. CDR1 SGHDN and CDR2 FVKESK come from the germline V gene. The CDR3 sequence is 15 residues long. The CDR3 nucleotides read TGTGCCAGCAGCCAAGGGCTAGCGGGAACCTACGAGCAGTACTTC. This gives the protein CASSQGLAGTYEQYF.

The V and J genes are TRBV30 and TRBJ2-5; D possibly corresponds to TRBD2 (6 bases). Germline loops: CDR1 GTSNPN, CDR2 SVGIG (reference sequence). The CDR3 has 13 residues. V was shortened by 1 base and J by 5 bases, with 11 bases between the two germline ends. The CDR3 region is CAWSAGLAETQYF. The DNA for the CDR3 is TGTGCCTGGAGTGCGGGACTTGCGGAGACCCAGTACTTC.

V usage is TRBV7-9 and J usage is TRBJ2-1; TRBD1 agrees at 8 bases. CDR3 length: 16 amino acids. Germline lookup yields CDR1 SEHNR and CDR2 FQNEAQ (reference sequence). The V and J ends lost 3 bases and 4 bases, in that order; junction bases with no gene match: 8. The CDR3 loop is CASSLGGQGAYNEQFF. For the CDR3, the DNA is TGTGCCAGCAGCTTGGGCGGGCAGGGGGCTTACAATGAGCAGTTCTTC.

This clone appeared a few times. This chain connects TRBV5-4 to TRBJ1-6; no clear D gene. The CDR3 covers 12 residues. V shed 3 bases and J shed 12 bases, with 10 bases lying between them. The V gene's germline CDR1 is SGHNT and CDR2 YYREEE (reference sequence). The CDR3 spells CASSSWSGPLHF. The DNA for the CDR3 is TGTGCCAGCAGCTCCTGGTCGGGACCCCTCCACTTT.

The chain joins TRBV4-1 to TRBJ1-3; D gene unclear. Germline CDR1 MGHRA, CDR2 YSYEKL. Trimming took off 4 bases at V and 8 bases at J, with 21 bases between the two ends. This CDR3 is built from 16 residues. CDR3 protein: CASSPLREGLGDTIYF. The DNA for the CDR3 is TGCGCCAGCAGCCCTTTGCGGGAGGGTCTTGGGGACACCATATATTTT.

The rearrangement uses TRBV4-2 and TRBJ2-1, with 14 bases fitting TRBD2. The CDR3 contains 17 residues. V was pared by 3 bases and J by 3 bases, with 4 bases of the junction left unmatched. Germline CDR1 is LGHNA and CDR2 is YNFKEQ. CDR3 amino acids: CASSHGLAGGNYNEQFF. CDR3 coding DNA: TGTGCCAGCAGCCATGGACTAGCGGGGGGTAACTACAATGAGCAGTTCTTC.

Note on this clone: This sample also contains other DNA sequences that code for the same CDR3. The J gene is TRBJ2-5, the V gene TRBV18; D gene ambiguous. CDR1 and CDR2 from the germline V gene are KGHSH and LQKENI. The CDR3 contains 11 residues. With 3 bases removed from V and 5 bases from J, the gap between germline ends came to 4 bases. The CDR3 DNA reads as TGTGCCAGCTCACCGGGTGAGACCCAGTACTTC. It specifies CASSPGETQYF.

This clone appeared a few times. The chain recombines TRBV25-1 with TRBJ2-1; D is unresolved. Germline V gene sequence: CDR1 MGHDK, CDR2 SYGVNS. Trimming left V 5 bases short and J 5 bases short, with 13 bases between. The CDR3 consists of 14 residues. The CDR3 is CASSPSTSHNEQFF. The CDR3 coding sequence is TGTGCCAGCAGTCCTAGTACTTCTCACAATGAGCAGTTCTTC.

The rearrangement uses TRBV30 and TRBJ2-2, with D uncertain. V lost 3 bases to trimming and J lost 5 bases, with 7 bases between them. Germline CDR1 GTSNPN, CDR2 SVGIG (reference sequence). The CDR3 has 12 amino acids. CDR3 nucleotides: TGTGCCTGGAGAGGAATGACCGGGGAGCTGTTTTTT. This encodes CAWRGMTGELFF.

The rearrangement links TRBV19 to TRBJ1-1, with a weak D call TRBD1 (5 bases). Trimming took off 6 bases at V and 8 bases at J, with 13 bases between the two ends. CDR1 LNHDA and CDR2 SQIVND come from the germline V gene (reference sequence). This CDR3 has 12 residues. CDR3 residues: CASRIGSGEAFF. CDR3 DNA sequence: TGTGCCAGTAGGATCGGATCAGGGGAAGCTTTCTTT.

The table lists this clone with a few counts. Here the CDR3 DNA reads TGTGCCAGCAGGGGGACTAGCGGGCCCTACGAGCAGTACTTC. Translation gives CASRGTSGPYEQYF. V is TRBV28 and J is TRBJ2-7, with 12 bases fitting TRBD2. Germline values: CDR1 MDHEN, CDR2 SYDVKM. CDR3 length equals 14 residues. Trimming at V came to 6 bases and at J to 2 bases, leaving 2 bases not matched to a gene.

This chain joins TRBV5-6 and TRBJ1-4; D remains ambiguous. The CDR3 loop spans 12 amino acids. V lost 7 bases and J lost 7, with 11 bases in between. The V gene's germline CDR1 is SGHDT and CDR2 YYEEEE. CDR3 loop: CASVGPGEKLFF. The CDR3 DNA sequence: TGTGCCAGCGTCGGACCGGGTGAAAAACTGTTTTTT.

The gene calls are TRBV7-7 and TRBJ2-1; TRBD2 matches at 7 bases. The CDR3 sequence is 15 residues long. Germline lookup yields CDR1 SSHAT and CDR2 FNYEAQ (reference sequence). Here the CDR3 DNA reads TGTGCTAGCTCCCCGGGGAGCGGGGTAAACAATGAGCAGTTCTTC. It translates to CASSPGSGVNNEQFF. Combining the CDR3 with reference TRBV7-7 and TRBJ2-1 gives the whole variable domain GAGVSQSPRYKVTKRGQDVTLRCDPISSHATLYWYQQALGQGPEFLTYFNYEAQPDKSGLPSDRFSAERPEGSISTLTIQRTEQRDSAMYRCASSPGSGVNNEQFFGPGTRLTVL.

This clone turned up a few times. This rearrangement joins TRBV5-4 to TRBJ2-7; tentatively, D is TRBD2 (5 bases). Germline loops: CDR1 SGHNT, CDR2 YYREEE (reference sequence). V was clipped by 7 bases and J by 6 bases, with 14 bases between them. This CDR3 is 12 amino acids long. Here the CDR3 reads CASSPGEGEQYF. The CDR3 nucleotides read TGTGCCAGCTCCCCGGGCGAGGGCGAGCAGTACTTC.

The V and J genes are TRBV25-1 and TRBJ2-5; D is perhaps TRBD2 (6 bases). Germline values: CDR1 MGHDK, CDR2 SYGVNS. The CDR3 loop spans 14 amino acids. Between the trimmed V and J ends, which lost 8 bases and 5 bases, there was a span of 18 bases. For the CDR3, the DNA is TGTGCCAGCCGAGAGGGTGGGGCGGGGGAGACCCAGTACTTC. This sequence encodes CASREGGAGETQYF. The full variable domain, completed using reference TRBV25-1 and TRBJ2-5, is EADIYQTPRYLVIGTGKKITLECSQTMGHDKMYWYQQDPGMELHLIHYSYGVNSTEKGDLSSESTVSRIRTEHFPLTLESARPSHTSQYLCASREGGAGETQYFGPGTRLLVL.

The chain employs TRBV6-5 and TRBJ1-5; 7 nucleotides agree with TRBD1. V lost 6 bases to trimming and J lost 3 bases; unmatched junction nucleotides: 5. CDR1 is MNHEY, CDR2 SVGAGI, per germline. The CDR3 is 14 residues long. The CDR3 is CASSQDRYNQPQHF. The DNA for the CDR3 is TGTGCCAGCAGCCAGGACAGGTACAATCAGCCCCAGCATTTT.

V gene TRBV5-4 combines with J gene TRBJ2-5; TRBD1 is a possible D gene (5 bases). The V and J ends lost 6 bases and 1 base respectively, with 10 bases between them. Germline CDR1 and CDR2: SGHNT and YYREEE (reference sequence). The CDR3 is 13 residues long. CDR3 DNA sequence: TGTGCCAGCACCGGCAGGGCCCAAGAGACCCAGTACTTC. Its translation is CASTGRAQETQYF.

The chain is built from TRBV5-6 and TRBJ1-2, with D perhaps TRBD1 (5 bases). The germline V gene has CDR1 SGHDT and CDR2 YYEEEE. V lost 4 bases and J 4 bases, leaving 14 bases between the germline ends. This CDR3 has 14 residues. CDR3 bases: TGTGCCAGCAGCCGGACCGGGACGGTCTATGGCTACACCTTC. It specifies CASSRTGTVYGYTF.

The chain uses TRBV7-2 and TRBJ1-5; D call uncertain. CDR3 length: 13 residues. Trimming stripped 5 bases from V and 5 bases from J, with 10 bases between. The germline gives CDR1 SGHTA, CDR2 FQGNSA. The CDR3 region is CASSARPDQPQHF. The CDR3 DNA follows: TGTGCCAGCAGCGCGCGACCGGATCAGCCCCAGCATTTT.

This clone was detected only a few times. The chain uses TRBV28 and TRBJ2-7; D possibly corresponds to TRBD2 (5 bases). The CDR3 length is 15 residues. Trimming pared 1 base from V and 0 bases from J, leaving 10 bases between. Germline V gene sequence: CDR1 MDHEN, CDR2 SYDVKM. Here the CDR3 DNA reads TGTGCCAGCAGTTTATACCTACGGGGCTCCTACGAGCAGTACTTC. Its protein product is CASSLYLRGSYEQYF.

This clone has only a few counts. The chain links TRBV28 to TRBJ2-1, with a tentative D call TRBD1 (5 bases). V gave up 6 bases and J gave up 5 bases, with 20 bases separating them. The CDR3 has 16 residues. Germline loops: CDR1 MDHEN, CDR2 SYDVKM. CDR3 coding DNA: TGTGCCAGCAGCCTCAAGGGGCGCGCGGATCACAATGAGCAGTTCTTC. Its translation is CASSLKGRADHNEQFF.

This clone has a handful of counts. The chain has TRBV7-8 and TRBJ2-5, with 10 bases that match TRBD1. The CDR3 totals 16 residues. The ends lost 1 base at V and 7 bases at J; junction bases unmatched: 9. Looked up from germline, CDR1 is SGHVS and CDR2 is FQNEAQ. CDR3 nucleotides: TGTGCCAGCAGCTTAGGGAGGGACAGGGGATACGGGACCCAGTACTTC. This gives the protein CASSLGRDRGYGTQYF.

This clone was recorded once. The chain is built from TRBV5-1 and TRBJ1-1; TRBD1 might be the D (5 bases). Deletions cut 3 bases from V and 0 bases from J, with 12 bases between. This CDR3 comprises 15 residues. Looked up from germline, CDR1 is SGHRS and CDR2 is YFSETQ. Written as DNA, the CDR3 is TGCGCCAGCAGCTCCGGGACGGAAATGAACACTGAAGCTTTCTTT. Protein: CASSSGTEMNTEAFF.

This clone was seen a few times. V usage is TRBV7-2 and J usage is TRBJ2-1; no definite D call. V was pared by 4 bases and J by 11 bases, with 15 bases between. This CDR3 comprises 13 residues. CDR1 is SGHTA, CDR2 FQGNSA, per germline. As DNA, the CDR3 is TGTGCCAGCAGCTCCGAGGCGAGTCGTAAGCAGTTCTTC. Translation gives CASSSEASRKQFF.